A selection of T cell receptor beta chains follows, all from one sample in a study of T cells in Graves' hyperthyroidism and ophthalmopathy. From the multiplex PCR reads, TCRdb called clonotypes with MiXCR, one entry per CDR3 protein. The repertoire holds about 840,000 distinct CDR3 sequences, with over 35% as singletons. Sequencing used blood. These receptors came from a man aged 18 to 29 with Graves' hyperthyroidism. Both conserved end residues are trimmed from each CDR3. The order of the fields is V gene, D gene, CDR3 protein. A D gene is named only where the DNA matches it firmly.

>TRBV6-5|NA
ASSYSNGDEQY
>TRBV4-2|TRBD2
ASSQGRGGGKTQY
>TRBV7-2|NA
ASSFLGPHQTQY
>TRBV29-1|NA
SGVPGVNTEAF
>TRBV2|NA
ASSLGQLANTGELF
>TRBV19|TRBD1
ARNSGTGAGANVLT
>TRBV6-5|NA
ASSRGHPNTEAF
>TRBV7-8|NA
ASTGQVGEDEQY
>TRBV29-1|NA
SVGLRGNTEAF
>TRBV13|NA
ASGEGPNLGNTEAF
>TRBV19|NA
ASSIGRASDSPLH
>TRBV10-2|NA
ATSDPSVQGGQETQY
>TRBV7-9|NA
ASSSRDGFMNTEAF
>TRBV2|NA
ASSESKGLYGYT
>TRBV29-1|NA
SVETPGDNSPLH
>TRBV10-3|NA
AISRDTEAF
>TRBV10-3|NA
AISNGTDTQY
>TRBV15|NA
ATSSLGRQETQY
>TRBV5-1|NA
ASSFSANYGYT
>TRBV19|NA
ASSNEIANYNEQF
>TRBV7-9|NA
ASRRVRQDEKLF
>TRBV5-1|NA
ASSSLSPQGRETQY
>TRBV20-1|TRBD1
SAGAGGDGYT
>TRBV7-2|NA
ASSWGGRQGTQY
>TRBV7-9|TRBD2
ASSSGLAGIDGELF